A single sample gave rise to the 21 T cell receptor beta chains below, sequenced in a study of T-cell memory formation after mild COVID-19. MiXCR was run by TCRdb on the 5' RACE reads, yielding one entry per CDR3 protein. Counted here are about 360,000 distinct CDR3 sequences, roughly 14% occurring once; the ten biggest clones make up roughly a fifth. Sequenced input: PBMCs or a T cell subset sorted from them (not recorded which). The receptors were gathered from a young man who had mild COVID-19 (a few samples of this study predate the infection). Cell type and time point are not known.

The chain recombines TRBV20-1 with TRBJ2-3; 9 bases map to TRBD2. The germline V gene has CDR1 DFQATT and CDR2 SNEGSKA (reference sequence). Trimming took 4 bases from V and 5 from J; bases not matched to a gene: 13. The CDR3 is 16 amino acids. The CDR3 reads CSANLKLAGPRDTQYF. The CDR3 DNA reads TGCAGTGCTAACCTAAAACTAGCGGGTCCTAGAGATACGCAGTATTTT.

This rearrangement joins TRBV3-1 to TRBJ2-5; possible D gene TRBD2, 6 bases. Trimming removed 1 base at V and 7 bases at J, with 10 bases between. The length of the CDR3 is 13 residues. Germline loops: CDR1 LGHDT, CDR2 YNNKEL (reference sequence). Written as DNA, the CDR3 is TGTGCCAGCAGCCAAGGGGTGGGGGGGACCCAGTACTTC. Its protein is CASSQGVGGTQYF.

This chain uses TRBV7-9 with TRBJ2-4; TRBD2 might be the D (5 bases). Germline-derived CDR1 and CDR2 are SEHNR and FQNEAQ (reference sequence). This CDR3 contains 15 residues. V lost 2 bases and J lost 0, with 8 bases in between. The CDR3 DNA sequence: TGTGCCAGCAGCTTACTGGGAGTAGCCAAAAACATTCAGTACTTC. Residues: CASSLLGVAKNIQYF. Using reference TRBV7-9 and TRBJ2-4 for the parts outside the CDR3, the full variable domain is DTGVSQNPRHKITKRGQNVTFRCDPISEHNRLYWYRQTLGQGPEFLTYFQNEAQLEKSRLLSDRFSAERPKGSFSTLEIQRTEQGDSAMYLCASSLLGVAKNIQYFGAGTRLSVL.

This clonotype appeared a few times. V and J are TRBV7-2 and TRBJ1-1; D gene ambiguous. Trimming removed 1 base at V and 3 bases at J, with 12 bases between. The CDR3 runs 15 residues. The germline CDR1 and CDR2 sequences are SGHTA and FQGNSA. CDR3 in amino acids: CASSLVATGDTEAFF. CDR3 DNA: TGTGCCAGCAGCTTAGTAGCGACCGGAGACACTGAAGCTTTCTTT.

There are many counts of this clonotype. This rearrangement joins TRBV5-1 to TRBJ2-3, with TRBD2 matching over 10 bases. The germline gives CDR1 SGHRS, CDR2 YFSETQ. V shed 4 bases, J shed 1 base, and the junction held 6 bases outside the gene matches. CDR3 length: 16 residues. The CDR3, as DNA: TGCGCCAGCAGCCAAGAGCGGGGGGGCGGCACAGATACGCAGTATTTT. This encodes CASSQERGGGTDTQYF.

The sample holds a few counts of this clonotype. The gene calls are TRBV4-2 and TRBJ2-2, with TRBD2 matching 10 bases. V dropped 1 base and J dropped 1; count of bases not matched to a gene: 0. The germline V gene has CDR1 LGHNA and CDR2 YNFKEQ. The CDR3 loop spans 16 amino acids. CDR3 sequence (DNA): TGTGCCAGCAGCCAAGGGACTAGCGGGAACACCGGGGAGCTGTTTTTT. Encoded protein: CASSQGTSGNTGELFF.

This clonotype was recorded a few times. The CDR3 region is CASSTQGTGLAGELFF. CDR3 bases: TGTGCCAGCAGCACACAGGGGACAGGGCTGGCCGGGGAGCTGTTTTTT. The V call is TRBV7-9, the J call TRBJ2-2; 9 positions agree with TRBD1. This CDR3 is 16 amino acids long. Trimming at V came to 5 bases and at J to 6 bases, leaving 10 bases not matched to a gene. Germline loops: CDR1 SEHNR, CDR2 FQNEAQ (reference sequence).

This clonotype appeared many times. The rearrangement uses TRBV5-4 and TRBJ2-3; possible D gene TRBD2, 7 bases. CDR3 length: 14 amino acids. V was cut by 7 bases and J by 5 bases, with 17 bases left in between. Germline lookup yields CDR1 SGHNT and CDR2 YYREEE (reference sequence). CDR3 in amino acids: CASPSRGAEDTQYF. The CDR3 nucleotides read TGTGCCAGCCCTTCCCGGGGGGCTGAAGATACGCAGTATTTT.

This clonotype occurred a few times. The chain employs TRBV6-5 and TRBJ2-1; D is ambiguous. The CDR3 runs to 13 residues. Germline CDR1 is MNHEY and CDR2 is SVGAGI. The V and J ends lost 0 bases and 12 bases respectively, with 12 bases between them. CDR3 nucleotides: TGTGCCAGCAGTTACTCTAGACGCGGTGGGCAGTTCTTC. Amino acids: CASSYSRRGGQFF.

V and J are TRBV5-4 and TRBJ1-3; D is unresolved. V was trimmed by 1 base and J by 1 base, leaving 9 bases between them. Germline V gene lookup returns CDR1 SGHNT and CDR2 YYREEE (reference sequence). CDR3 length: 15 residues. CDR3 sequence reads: CASSLSTASGNTIYF. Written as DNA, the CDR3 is TGTGCCAGCAGCTTGAGCACAGCTTCTGGAAACACCATATATTTT. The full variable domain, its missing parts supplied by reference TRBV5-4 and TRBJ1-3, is ETGVTQSPTHLIKTRGQQVTLRCSSQSGHNTVSWYQQALGQGPQFIFQYYREEENGRGNFPPRFSGLQFPNYSSELNVNALELDDSALYLCASSLSTASGNTIYFGEGSWLTVV.

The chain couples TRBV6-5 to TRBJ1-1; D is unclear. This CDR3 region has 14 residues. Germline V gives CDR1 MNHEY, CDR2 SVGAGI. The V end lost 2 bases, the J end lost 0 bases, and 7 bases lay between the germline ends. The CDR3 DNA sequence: TGTGCCAGCAGTTACCAGCCCCTGAACACTGAAGCTTTCTTT. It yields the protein CASSYQPLNTEAFF.

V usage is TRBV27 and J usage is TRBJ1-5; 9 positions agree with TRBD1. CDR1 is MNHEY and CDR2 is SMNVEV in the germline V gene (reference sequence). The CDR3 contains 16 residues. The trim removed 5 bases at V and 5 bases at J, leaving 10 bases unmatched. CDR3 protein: CASSPSGTGQDQPQHF. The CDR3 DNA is TGTGCCAGCAGTCCATCCGGGACAGGGCAGGATCAGCCCCAGCATTTT.

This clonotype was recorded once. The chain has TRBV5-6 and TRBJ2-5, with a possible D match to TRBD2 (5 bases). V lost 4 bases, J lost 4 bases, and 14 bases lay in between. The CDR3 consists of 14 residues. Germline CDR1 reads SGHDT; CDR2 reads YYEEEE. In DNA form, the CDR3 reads TGTGCCAGCAGCGCGGACGGGATGTCAGAGACCCAGTACTTC. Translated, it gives CASSADGMSETQYF.

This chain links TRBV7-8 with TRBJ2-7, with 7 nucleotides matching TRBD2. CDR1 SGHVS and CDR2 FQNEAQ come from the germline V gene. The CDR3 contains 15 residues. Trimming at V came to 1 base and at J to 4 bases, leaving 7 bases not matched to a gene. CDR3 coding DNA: TGTGCCAGCAGCTTAGTCGTGGGGACTACGTACGAGCAGTACGTC. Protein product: CASSLVVGTTYEQYV.

The DNA for the CDR3 is TGCGCCAGCAGGGTTGGGGGGACCGGGTCTGATACGCAGTATTTT. Its protein product is CASRVGGTGSDTQYF. The chain combines TRBV5-1 with TRBJ2-3, with a weak D call TRBD2 (6 bases). In germline, CDR1 is SGHRS, CDR2 YFSETQ. The V end was cut by 5 bases, the J end by 6 bases, with 19 bases between. CDR3 length equals 15 residues.

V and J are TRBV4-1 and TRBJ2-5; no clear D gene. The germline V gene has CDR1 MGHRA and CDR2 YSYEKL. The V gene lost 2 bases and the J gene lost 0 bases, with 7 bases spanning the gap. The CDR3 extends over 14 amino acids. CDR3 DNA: TGCGCCAGCAGCCAAAAAGCCCACCAAGAGACCCAGTACTTC. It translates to CASSQKAHQETQYF.

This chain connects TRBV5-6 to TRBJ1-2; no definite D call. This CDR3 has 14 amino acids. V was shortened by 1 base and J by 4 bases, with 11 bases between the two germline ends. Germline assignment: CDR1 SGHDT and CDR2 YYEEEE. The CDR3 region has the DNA TGTGCCAGCAGCTTGCGGGTCTCTGGCTATGGCTACACCTTC. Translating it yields CASSLRVSGYGYTF.

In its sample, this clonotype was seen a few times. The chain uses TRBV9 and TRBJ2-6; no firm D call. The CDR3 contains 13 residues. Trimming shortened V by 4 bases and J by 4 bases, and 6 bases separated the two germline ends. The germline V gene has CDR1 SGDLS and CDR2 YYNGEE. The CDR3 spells CASSFPGANVLTF. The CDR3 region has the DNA TGTGCCAGCAGCTTCCCGGGGGCCAACGTCCTGACTTTC.

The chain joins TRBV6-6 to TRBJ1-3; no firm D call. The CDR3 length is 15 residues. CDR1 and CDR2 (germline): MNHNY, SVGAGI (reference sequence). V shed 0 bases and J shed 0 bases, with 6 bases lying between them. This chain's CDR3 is CASSYSRSSGNTIYF. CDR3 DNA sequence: TGTGCCAGCAGTTACTCCAGAAGCTCTGGAAACACCATATATTTT.

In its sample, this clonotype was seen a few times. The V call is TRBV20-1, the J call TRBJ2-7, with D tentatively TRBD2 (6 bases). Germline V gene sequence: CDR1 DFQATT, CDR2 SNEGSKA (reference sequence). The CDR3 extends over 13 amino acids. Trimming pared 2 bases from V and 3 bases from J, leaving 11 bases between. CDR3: CSARSSDYYEQYF. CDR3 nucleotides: TGCAGTGCTAGATCTAGCGACTACTACGAGCAGTACTTC.

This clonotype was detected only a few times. The CDR3 coding sequence is TGTGCCACCAGTGACTCGTACCAAGAGACCCAGTACTTC. The encoded protein is CATSDSYQETQYF. The rearrangement uses TRBV24-1 and TRBJ2-5; unclear D gene. The CDR3 is made up of 13 amino acids. CDR1 and CDR2 (germline): KGHDR, SFDVKD. V was trimmed by 4 bases and J by 0 bases, leaving 5 bases between them.